This T cell receptor beta chain was obtained from a study of Tregs in tolerant kidney transplant recipients. Whole-study results and caveats: Activated donor B cell expansion appeared to reveal the most relevant donor-specific TCRbeta repertoire. Validation in larger populations is needed because few patients were studied.

Concerning this clone itself: Its antigen is still unknown.

Recipients received nonmyeloablative bone marrow transplants from related graft donors, with transient mixed chimerism. The assay was immunoSEQ multiplex PCR, and TCRdb's table has in-frame clones only and misses some. The sample has over 70,000 clones; 75% to 95% are singletons. Trimming cost V 4 bases and J 0 bases, with 15 bases left between them. CDR1 SGHTA and CDR2 FQGNSA come from the germline V gene. The CDR3 is 17 residues long. Material: CD4+ T cells from blood (PBMCs), obtained 24 months after the transplant. This chain links TRBV7-2 with TRBJ2-2, with a weak D call TRBD2 (7 bases). The TCR was taken from a human patient who received a combined kidney and bone marrow transplant. These T cells may partly come from the graft donor. CDR3 protein: CASSSPPGGPNTGELFF. Written as DNA, the CDR3 is TGTGCCAGCAGCTCCCCCCCGGGGGGCCCGAACACCGGGGAGCTGTTTTTT.